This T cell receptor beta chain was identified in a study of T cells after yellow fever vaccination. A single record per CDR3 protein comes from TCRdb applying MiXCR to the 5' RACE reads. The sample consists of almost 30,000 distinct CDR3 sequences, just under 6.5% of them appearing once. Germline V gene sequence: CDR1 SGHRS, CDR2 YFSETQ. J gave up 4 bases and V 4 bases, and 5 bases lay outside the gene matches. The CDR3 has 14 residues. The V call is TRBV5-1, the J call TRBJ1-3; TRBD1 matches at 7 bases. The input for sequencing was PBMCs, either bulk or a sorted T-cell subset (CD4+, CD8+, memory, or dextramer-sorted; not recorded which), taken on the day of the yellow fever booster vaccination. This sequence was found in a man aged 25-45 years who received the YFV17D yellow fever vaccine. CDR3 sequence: CASSVTGEGNTIYF. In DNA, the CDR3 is TGCGCCAGCAGCGTAACAGGGGAAGGAAACACCATATATTTT. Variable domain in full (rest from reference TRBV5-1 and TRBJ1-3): KAGVTQTPRYLIKTRGQQVTLSCSPISGHRSVSWYQQTPGQGLQFLFEYFSETQRNKGNFPGRFSGRQFSNSRSEMNVSTLELGDSALYLCASSVTGEGNTIYFGEGSWLTVV.